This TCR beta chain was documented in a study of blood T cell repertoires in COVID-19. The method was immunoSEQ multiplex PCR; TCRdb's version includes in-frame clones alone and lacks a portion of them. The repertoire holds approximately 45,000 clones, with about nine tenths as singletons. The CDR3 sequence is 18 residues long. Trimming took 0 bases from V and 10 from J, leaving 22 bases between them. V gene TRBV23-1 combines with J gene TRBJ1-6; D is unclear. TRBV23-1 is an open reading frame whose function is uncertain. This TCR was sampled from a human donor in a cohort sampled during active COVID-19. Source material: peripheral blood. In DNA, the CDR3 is TGCGCCAGCAGTCAATCTCTTTTGACGGGAGGGTTTGGGTCACCCCTCCACTTT. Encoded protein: CASSQSLLTGGFGSPLHF.